Given below is one T cell receptor (beta chain) in context. The antigen is not known. TCRdb reprocessed the reads via MiXCR and lists one record per CDR3 protein. The sample includes 750,000 to 900,000 distinct CDR3 sequences, around 29% of them seen just once. The data derive from a study of T cell repertoires in cytomegalovirus infection. Study at large: CMV infection plus the matching HLA type was flagged by public TCR beta signatures.

Study-wide results and limits: Individuals carrying CMV plus the relevant HLA were identified by cumulative frequency of public TCR beta families.

The germline CDR1 and CDR2 sequences are ENHRY and SYGVKD. This CDR3 has 15 residues. V shed 10 bases and J shed 1 base, with 20 bases lying between them. The input for sequencing was cultured CD8+ T cells from PBMCs, taken from culture after CMV antigen stimulation. The V and J genes are TRBV10-3 and TRBJ2-7; D is possibly TRBD1 (6 bases). This clonotype originated in a human donor in good health (CMV status not recorded). Some clones in this sample may be carry-over from other donors' samples. The CDR3, as DNA: TGTGCCACCACCCCTGTAGGGGGAAAATCCTACGAGCAGTACGTC. As protein: CATTPVGGKSYEQYV.